A single T cell receptor beta chain is shown here with its context. These data come from a study of shared clonotypes between healthy human individuals. Trimming removed 0 bases from V and 12 bases from J; junction bases left unmatched: 8. The CDR3 has 17 amino acids. Germline values: CDR1 LGHNA, CDR2 YNFKEQ. Clones were sequenced by immunoSEQ multiplex PCR, and TCRdb holds only the in-frame ones, with some missing. The table lists fewer than 3 million clones, roughly 90% of them singletons, with around 0.38% in the top ten. The TCR comes from a man in his late teens or twenties in good health. Some clones in this sample may be carry-over from other donors' samples. The chain recombines TRBV4-2 with TRBJ2-1; 16 nucleotides match TRBD2. Specimen: naive CD4+ T cells from PBMCs. This sample's subset: CD45RA+ positively selected. The CDR3: CASSQEGLAGGARVQFF. CDR3 coding DNA: TGTGCCAGCAGCCAAGAGGGACTAGCGGGGGGGGCTAGGGTGCAGTTCTTC.